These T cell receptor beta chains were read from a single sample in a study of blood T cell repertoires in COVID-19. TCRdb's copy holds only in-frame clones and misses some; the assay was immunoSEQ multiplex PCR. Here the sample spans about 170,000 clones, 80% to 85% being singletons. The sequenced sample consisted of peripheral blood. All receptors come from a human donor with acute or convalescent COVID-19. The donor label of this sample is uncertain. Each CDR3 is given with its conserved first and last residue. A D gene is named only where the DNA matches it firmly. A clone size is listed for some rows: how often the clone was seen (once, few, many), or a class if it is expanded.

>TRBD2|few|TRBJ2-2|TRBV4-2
CASSQGVGGTNTGELFF
TGTGCCAGCAGCCAAGGGGTGGGAGGGACTAACACCGGGGAGCTGTTTTTT
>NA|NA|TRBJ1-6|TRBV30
CAWSTPGGDHGPLHF
TGTGCCTGGAGTACCCCGGGGGGCGACCACGGGCCCCTCCACTTT
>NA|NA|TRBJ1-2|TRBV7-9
CASSYDRSGYTF
TGTGCCAGCAGCTATGACAGGTCTGGCTACACCTTC
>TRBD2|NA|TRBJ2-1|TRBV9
CASSVQGLAGGRSNEQFF
TGTGCCAGCAGCGTTCAGGGACTAGCGGGGGGGCGGTCTAATGAGCAGTTCTTC
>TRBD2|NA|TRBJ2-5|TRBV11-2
CASSLSSGGKTQYF
TGTGCCAGCAGCTTGTCGTCGGGGGGTAAGACCCAGTACTTC
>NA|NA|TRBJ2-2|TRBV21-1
CASRSIKGLEQGTGELFF
TGTGCCAGCAGATCTATTAAGGGCCTAGAACAGGGGACCGGGGAGCTGTTTTTT
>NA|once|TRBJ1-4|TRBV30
CAWGQIANEKLFF
TGTGCCTGGGGACAGATCGCTAATGAAAAACTGTTTTTT
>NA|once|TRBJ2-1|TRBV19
CASSSGLQNNEQFF
TGTGCCAGTAGTTCCGGACTACAAAACAATGAGCAGTTCTTC
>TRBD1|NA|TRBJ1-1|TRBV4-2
CASSQEGDRVAYGAFF
TGTGCCAGCAGCCAAGAGGGGGACAGGGTGGCTTACGGAGCTTTCTTT
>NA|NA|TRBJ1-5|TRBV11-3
CASSFSSATLSNQPQHF
TGTGCCAGCAGCTTCTCATCCGCGACACTTAGCAATCAGCCCCAGCATTTT
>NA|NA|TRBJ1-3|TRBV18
CASSPPMTVGRDTIYF
TGTGCCAGCTCACCACCGATGACAGTCGGGAGGGACACCATATATTTT
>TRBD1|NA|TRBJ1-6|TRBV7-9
CASSAGRGRGSPLHF
TGTGCCAGCAGTGCGGGCAGGGGGCGCGGATCACCCCTCCACTTT
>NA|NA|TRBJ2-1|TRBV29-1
CSVPRESYNEQFF
TGCAGCGTTCCTCGGGAGTCCTACAATGAGCAGTTCTTC